Listed below are T cell receptor beta chains from one sample, sequenced in a study of blood T cell repertoires in COVID-19. The data were produced by immunoSEQ multiplex PCR, yet TCRdb's version contains in-frame clones alone and is incomplete. The repertoire holds approximately 170,000 clones, roughly nine tenths seen once, with 18% in the top ten. The sequenced material came from peripheral blood. The source of these receptors is a man aged 55 to 70 with active or convalescent COVID-19. CDR3s include the opening cysteine and the closing phenylalanine or tryptophan. The D gene is left open where the match is weak. Where a row states a size, it is once, few, many or the class of an expanded clone; other rows omit it.

TRBV12-3/TRBV12-4	NA	12	TRBJ2-5	NA	TGTGCCAGCAGCCGACAGCAAGAGACCCAGTACTTC	CASSRQQETQYF
TRBV18	TRBD1	13	TRBJ1-5	NA	TGTGCCAGCTCACCCGACAGGGTTCAGCCCCAGCATTTT	CASSPDRVQPQHF
TRBV6-1	TRBD2	14	TRBJ2-1	NA	TGTGCCAGCAGTGAATCGGGACTAGGATTAAAGCAGTTCTTC	CASSESGLGLKQFF
TRBV5-6	TRBD2	17	TRBJ2-3	NA	TGTGCCAGCAGCTTTGGCCACGGGACTAGCGGGGCAGATACGCAGTATTTT	CASSFGHGTSGADTQYF
TRBV5-4	NA	15	TRBJ2-7	once	TGTGCCAGCAGCTCAAATCCGGGGTACCTGTCTGAGCAGTACTTC	CASSSNPGYLSEQYF
TRBV29-1	NA	12	TRBJ1-2	NA	TGCAGCGTTTCTACAGAAAACTATGGCTACACCTTC	CSVSTENYGYTF
TRBV27	TRBD2	14	TRBJ2-1	NA	TGTGCCAGCAGAACGACTAGCGGGGGCGATGAGCAGTTCTTC	CASRTTSGGDEQFF
TRBV7-7	NA	13	TRBJ1-1	NA	TGTGCCAGCAGCTTAACAATGAACACTGAAGCTTTCTTT	CASSLTMNTEAFF
TRBV7-2	NA	15	TRBJ2-7	NA	TGTGCCAGCAGCCCCCTCTTTCCCCGGTCCTACGAGCAGTACTTC	CASSPLFPRSYEQYF
TRBV9	TRBD1	13	TRBJ1-2	NA	TGTGCCAGCAGCTCGGGACAGTCCTATGGCTACACCTTC	CASSSGQSYGYTF
TRBV6-5	NA	13	TRBJ1-2	NA	TGTGCCAGCAGTTACCCCGGACAGAGCGGCTACACCTTC	CASSYPGQSGYTF
TRBV7-6	TRBD1	16	TRBJ2-7	NA	TGTGCCAGCAGCTTCAACCTCGGGACAGCCTCCTACGAGCAGTACTTC	CASSFNLGTASYEQYF
TRBV7-9	TRBD1	13	TRBJ1-1	NA	TGTGCCAGCAGCCGACAGGGGAACACTGAAGCTTTCTTT	CASSRQGNTEAFF
TRBV12-5	TRBD2	16	TRBJ2-1	few	TGTGCTAGTGGTTTGGTATTACCTAGCGGATACAATGAGCAGTTCTTC	CASGLVLPSGYNEQFF
TRBV18	NA	14	TRBJ1-6	NA	TGTGCCAGCTCACCAGACTCAGGGGATTCACCCCTCCACTTT	CASSPDSGDSPLHF
TRBV7-9	TRBD1	14	TRBJ1-5	NA	TGTGCCAGCAGCTTAGGGGACAGGCTCGGGCCCCAGCATTTT	CASSLGDRLGPQHF
TRBV7-9	NA	19	TRBJ2-1	NA	TGTGCCAGCAGCTTAGGGAGACAGGTAACCCCCAACTCGTACAATGAGCAGTTCTTC	CASSLGRQVTPNSYNEQFF
TRBV5-6	NA	15	TRBJ1-5	NA	TGTGCCAGCAGCTTGGGAGGGTTGAACAATCAGCCCCAGCATTTT	CASSLGGLNNQPQHF
TRBV1	NA	15	TRBJ1-1	few	TGCACCAGCAGCCTCAGGGGGCGCGTGGACACTGAAGCTTTCTTT	CTSSLRGRVDTEAFF
TRBV5-1	NA	12	TRBJ2-7	NA	TGCGCCAGCAGCTACCTAACCTACGAGCAGTACTTC	CASSYLTYEQYF
TRBV6-4	NA	16	TRBJ1-5	NA	TGTGCCAGCAGGACCCCAGGGCAGGCCGGTAATAAGCCCCAGCATTTT	CASRTPGQAGNKPQHF
TRBV5-1	NA	15	TRBJ1-5	NA	TGCGCCAGCAGCTTGGAGGGCAGGGAAGATCAGCCCCAGCATTTT	CASSLEGREDQPQHF
TRBV6-5	NA	15	TRBJ2-3	NA	TGTGCCAGCAGTTATGGATTCAGGGTCACAGATACGCAGTATTTT	CASSYGFRVTDTQYF
TRBV3-1/TRBV3-2	NA	12	TRBJ2-1	NA	TGTGCCAGCAGCGCCCAGTACAATGAGCAGTTCTTC	CASSAQYNEQFF
TRBV12-3/TRBV12-4	NA	12	TRBJ1-6	NA	TGTGCCAGCAGTCCGGAGGGTTCACCCCTCCACTTT	CASSPEGSPLHF
TRBV10-2	TRBD1	15	TRBJ1-6	NA	TGCGCCAGCAGTTTACGACAGGGCTATAATTCACCCCTCCACTTT	CASSLRQGYNSPLHF
TRBV19	TRBD1	15	TRBJ1-2	NA	TGTGCCAGTAGTATTCAGGGGACAGGATCGTATGGCTACACCTTC	CASSIQGTGSYGYTF
TRBV10-3	NA	15	TRBJ1-1	NA	TGTGCCATCTCTCAACAAAGGGGCGCCGACACTGAAGCTTTCTTT	CAISQQRGADTEAFF
TRBV7-9	NA	17	TRBJ1-6	NA	TGTGCCAGCAGCCTTGTACTCCTAGGTTATTCTAATTCACCCCTCCACTTT	CASSLVLLGYSNSPLHF
TRBV18	NA	12	TRBJ2-7	NA	TGTGCCAGCTCACTTAAACAGACCGAGCAGTACTTC	CASSLKQTEQYF
TRBV18	TRBD1	14	TRBJ1-1	NA	TGTGCCAGCTCACTTCTGGACAGGGAGACTGAAGCTTTCTTT	CASSLLDRETEAFF
TRBV11-2	NA	16	TRBJ1-3	NA	TGTGCCAGCAGCTTAGTGCGTTCCATCTCTGGAAACACCATATATTTT	CASSLVRSISGNTIYF
TRBV5-8	NA	14	TRBJ1-1	NA	TGTGCCAGCAGCTGGGGAGGGATGAACACTGAAGCTTTCTTT	CASSWGGMNTEAFF
TRBV6-5	TRBD1	13	TRBJ1-2	NA	TGTGCCACGTCGACAGGGGTAAACTATGGCTACACCTTC	CATSTGVNYGYTF
TRBV5-4	TRBD1	15	TRBJ1-2	NA	TGTGCCAGCAGCCTCCCGGGACAGCGAACCCGTGGCTACACCTTC	CASSLPGQRTRGYTF
TRBV21-1	NA	15	TRBJ1-5	NA	TGTGCCAGCAGCAAATCACAGGATAGCAATCAGCCCCAGCATTTT	CASSKSQDSNQPQHF
TRBV7-2	NA	18	TRBJ1-3	NA	TGTGCCAGCAGCTGGAGCGGGTCAGGGAAAAGCTCTGGAAACACCATATATTTT	CASSWSGSGKSSGNTIYF
TRBV6-1	NA	16	TRBJ1-3	NA	TGTGCCAGCAGTGAACTAGATGTGCGTTCTGGAAACACCATATATTTT	CASSELDVRSGNTIYF
TRBV10-3	NA	13	TRBJ2-1	NA	TGTGCCATCAGTGGACTAACCGACAATGAGCAGTTCTTC	CAISGLTDNEQFF
TRBV5-4	TRBD1	16	TRBJ1-3	few	TGTGCCAGCAGCTCCGGGGACAGGGTCTCTGGAAACACCATATATTTT	CASSSGDRVSGNTIYF
TRBV5-1	NA	15	TRBJ1-4	NA	TGCGCCAGCAGCTGGGACCCCAGGGCGGGGGAAAAACTGTTTTTT	CASSWDPRAGEKLFF
TRBV27	NA	16	TRBJ2-3	NA	TGTGCCAGCAGTGCCCTCCCCCTAGCCGGTACAGATACGCAGTATTTT	CASSALPLAGTDTQYF
TRBV2	TRBD1	15	TRBJ1-5	NA	TGTGCCAGCAGCCGGGACAGGGATAGCAATCAGCCCCAGCATTTT	CASSRDRDSNQPQHF
TRBV5-1	NA	15	TRBJ1-5	NA	TGCGCCAGCAGCTTAGGTGGGGCGAGCAATCAGCCCCAGCATTTT	CASSLGGASNQPQHF
TRBV7-2	NA	17	TRBJ2-5	NA	TGTGCCAGCAGCCCAGCCGTAGGTTTGGGGGGGCTGGAGACCCAGTACTTC	CASSPAVGLGGLETQYF
TRBV12-3/TRBV12-4	NA	13	TRBJ2-2	once	TGTGCCAGCAGTTTCGAGTCTCCCGGGGAGCTGTTTTTT	CASSFESPGELFF
TRBV7-9	NA	16	TRBJ2-1	NA	TGTGCCAGCAGCCCCCCGGGAAGGCTATCCTACAATGAGCAGTTCTTC	CASSPPGRLSYNEQFF
TRBV5-6	TRBD1	14	TRBJ1-2	NA	TGTGCCAGCAGCTTGGGGGACAGGTACTATGGCTACACCTTC	CASSLGDRYYGYTF
TRBV11-3	NA	15	TRBJ2-2	NA	TGTGCCAGCAGCTTAAGCGGGCAGGACACCGGGGAGCTGTTTTTT	CASSLSGQDTGELFF
TRBV18	NA	16	TRBJ1-1	NA	TGTGCCAGCTCACCACCATCAGGCGCTATGAACACTGAAGCTTTCTTT	CASSPPSGAMNTEAFF
TRBV11-2	NA	16	TRBJ1-3	NA	TGTGCCAGCAGCTTATACAGGTCGTCCTCTGGAAACACCATATATTTT	CASSLYRSSSGNTIYF